The sequence of this T cell receptor beta chain was determined in a study of blood T cell repertoires in COVID-19. Sequencing used immunoSEQ multiplex PCR; TCRdb keeps in-frame clones, though not all of them. The sample holds about 150,000 clones, roughly 85% seen once. V lost 5 bases to trimming and J lost 2 bases, with 16 bases between them. Germline V gene data show CDR1 as LNHDA and CDR2 as SQIVND (reference sequence). CDR3 size: 15 residues. The chain links TRBV19 to TRBJ2-7, with a weak D call TRBD1 (6 bases). The specimen sequenced was peripheral blood. The source of this sequence is a human donor in a cohort sampled during active COVID-19. The DNA of the CDR3 is TGTGCCAGTAGTCCCGACTGGGCAGGGGCCTACGAGCAGTACTTC. It translates to CASSPDWAGAYEQYF.